This is a list of T cell receptor beta chains from one sample in a study of naive and memory T cell subsets. In TCRdb, the UMI-ligation and nested PCR reads were re-called with MiXCR into one record per CDR3 protein. The sample has 77,000 or so distinct CDR3 sequences, around 13% seen once. Sequencing was done on a sample of central memory CD4+ T cells from blood. The source is a human donor in good health. Both conserved end residues are part of each CDR3.

>15|TRBV10-3
CASAHGGLGSYEQYF
>15|TRBV5-1
CASSAGTSETNEQFF
>14|TRBV6-5
CASKPQGAYTEAFF
>14|TRBV10-3
CAISEGLAGNEQFF
>14|TRBV20-1
CSARLGLNTDTQYF
>14|TRBV5-4
CASSRGPSTDTQYF
>13|TRBV30
CAWSPPGGTKLFF
>17|TRBV7-8
CASSPRTGGSYNSPLHF
>13|TRBV7-2
CASSSTARWEQFF
>15|TRBV13
CASRAGSRGRNEQFF
>13|TRBV11-2
CASSRTSFNEQFF
>15|TRBV6-1
CASRMDSGFNQPQHF
>16|TRBV19
CASRPGLAASYNEQFF
>12|TRBV3-1
CASSQAQSEQYF
>12|TRBV7-2
CASSQQYSPLHF
>15|TRBV27
CASSSPSGRLSEQYF
>13|TRBV12-3/TRBV12-4
CASSLDRHYEQYF
>13|TRBV7-2
CASSSMKGGTQYF
>16|TRBV28
CASSQIGQGWAHEQYF
>13|TRBV19
CASSIGLADEQYF
>14|TRBV5-1
CASRPGTVNTEAFF
>15|TRBV20-1
CSAPPAGRTSYEQYF
>16|TRBV2
CASNSPQGERSYEQYF
>14|TRBV29-1
CSVRGGATYNEQFF
>11|TRBV3-1
CASSRNYEQYF
>16|TRBV2
CASSEAHRRPGNTIYF
>14|TRBV10-3
CAISDKDRNYEQYF
>15|TRBV18
CASSPPVGDNSPLHF
>15|TRBV2
CASSKRTSGNYEQYF
>13|TRBV6-1
CASSWGSYNEQFF
>16|TRBV27
CASRPSGGGLTDTQYF